This T cell receptor beta chain was identified during a study of CD8 T cells in Susac syndrome. Study-level information: Sequenced Susac syndrome patients included more than five with active disease and eight or nine who were in remission.

The RNA input was roughly 0.5 to 1 ug, and it was reverse transcribed with random hexamers. From the immunoSEQ multiplex PCR reads, TCRdb called clonotypes with MiXCR, one entry per CDR3 protein. The sample holds over 150,000 distinct CDR3 sequences, roughly 95% seen once. From blood CD8+ and CD4+ T cells, TCR beta sequences were generated. The authors negatively isolated CD8+ and CD4+ T cells and FACS-enriched TEMRA cells. The CDR3 runs 14 residues. The V gene's germline CDR1 is LGHDT and CDR2 YNNKEL (reference sequence). The germline V and J ends were trimmed by 4 bases and 1 base, with 10 bases remaining between them.

V gene TRBV3-1 combines with J gene TRBJ1-1, with a tentative D call TRBD1 (5 bases). The sequence came from a human donor with Susac syndrome. Sequencing was carried out using CD4+ T cells from PBMCs. The CDR3 sequence is CASSLGGWNTEAFF. DNA of the CDR3: TGTGCCAGCAGCCTTGGGGGGTGGAACACTGAAGCTTTCTTT.